Below are 31 T cell receptor beta chains sequenced from a single sample in a study of breast tumors, draining lymph nodes, adjacent tissues. Using its own MiXCR run on the multiplex PCR reads, TCRdb lists one record per CDR3 protein. Of 15,000 or so distinct CDR3 sequences in the sample, about 70% are singletons; the top ten hold around 47%. The sequenced sample was tumor-adjacent breast tissue. The receptors here all came from a female donor with breast cancer. Some clones in this sample may be carry-over from other donors' samples.

This clonotype was seen at least ten times. This sequence joins TRBV15 and TRBJ2-1; D perhaps matches TRBD1 (6 bases). The CDR3 length is 18 residues. CDR1 LNHNV and CDR2 YYDKDF come from the germline V gene (reference sequence). V was pared by 1 base and J by 1 base, with 17 bases between. The CDR3 reads CATSRGAQGGQSYNEQFF. The CDR3 bases are TGTGCCACCAGCAGAGGCGCACAGGGTGGCCAATCCTACAATGAGCAGTTCTTC.

In this sample, this clonotype turned up once. The rearrangement links TRBV11-3 to TRBJ2-7; D gene unclear. Germline CDR1 is SGHNT and CDR2 is YENEEA. CDR3 length: 15 residues. V lost 6 bases and J lost 0, with 15 bases in between. In DNA form, the CDR3 reads TGTGCCAGCAGTTCGGATCCCCCCTCCTCCTACGAGCAGTACTTC. Translated: CASSSDPPSSYEQYF.

CDR3 sequence reads: CASSLLLGSNTEAFF. For the CDR3, the DNA is TGTGCCAGCAGTTTATTGTTGGGTTCGAACACTGAAGCTTTCTTT. The rearrangement links TRBV27 to TRBJ1-1; no clear D gene. Looked up from germline, CDR1 is MNHEY and CDR2 is SMNVEV (reference sequence). This CDR3 is built from 15 residues. V was trimmed by 1 base and J by 1 base, leaving 10 bases between them.

V is TRBV2 and J is TRBJ1-6; a weak D match, TRBD1 (6 bases). The CDR3 has 15 residues. The germline V gene encodes CDR1 SNHLY and CDR2 FYNNEI. V was shortened by 5 bases and J by 7 bases, with 15 bases between the two germline ends. This chain's CDR3 is CASSLMTGSNSPLHF. The CDR3 DNA reads TGTGCCAGCAGTTTGATGACAGGTTCAAATTCACCCCTCCACTTT.

This clonotype was recorded once. The chain is built from TRBV19 and TRBJ2-7, with 9 positions matching TRBD1. Germline CDR1 is LNHDA and CDR2 is SQIVND (reference sequence). Trimming removed 4 bases from V and 7 bases from J; junction bases left unmatched: 2. The CDR3 has 12 amino acids. The CDR3: CASSTGTGEQYF. CDR3 DNA: TGTGCCAGTAGTACTGGGACAGGGGAGCAGTACTTC.

This clonotype was counted once. The V gene is TRBV6-6, the J gene TRBJ2-7; 7 bases map to TRBD1. The J segment lost 5 bases and the V segment lost 0 bases, leaving 13 bases of the junction unmatched. The CDR3 length is 17 residues. Germline-derived CDR1 and CDR2 are MNHNY and SVGAGI (reference sequence). Written as DNA, the CDR3 is TGTGCCAGCAGTTACTCCGTGTTCGAGACAGGGTTAAACGAGCAGTACTTC. It codes for CASSYSVFETGLNEQYF.

The chain has TRBV7-8 and TRBJ2-7, with 13 bases lining up with TRBD2. The germline gives CDR1 SGHVS, CDR2 FQNEAQ. The CDR3 is 18 amino acids. V trimming: 5 bases; J trimming: 5 bases; junction bases outside the gene matches: 15. The DNA of the CDR3 is TGTGCCAGCAGCGGAGTGCAGAAGACTAGCGGGAGGTTCCACGAGCAGTACTTC. It yields the protein CASSGVQKTSGRFHEQYF.

The chain carries TRBV20-1 and TRBJ2-7; 8 bases line up with TRBD1. Germline loops: CDR1 DFQATT, CDR2 SNEGSKA (reference sequence). This CDR3 has 12 amino acids. Unmatched junction bases numbered 3, after V lost 6 bases and J lost 2 bases. The CDR3 loop reads CSADRGTYEQYF. For the CDR3, the DNA is TGCAGTGCCGACAGGGGTACCTACGAGCAGTACTTC.

The genes are TRBV30 and TRBJ1-5; TRBD1 is a possible D gene (5 bases). The germline V gene has CDR1 GTSNPN and CDR2 SVGIG (reference sequence). CDR3 length equals 13 residues. The V gene lost 1 base and the J gene lost 4 bases, with 8 bases spanning the gap. CDR3 DNA: TGTGCCTGGAGTGGGCAGGGAAATCAGCCCCAGCATTTT. This sequence encodes CAWSGQGNQPQHF.

This clonotype was observed at least ten times. The V gene is TRBV5-6, the J gene TRBJ2-2; 11 positions agree with TRBD2. Germline loops: CDR1 SGHDT, CDR2 YYEEEE. With 8 bases clipped from V and 3 bases from J, the junction kept 6 bases outside the gene matches. The CDR3 contains 15 residues. CDR3 nucleotide sequence: TGTGCCAGTGGCTGGACTAGCGGGTACACCGGGGAGCTGTTTTTT. Translation: CASGWTSGYTGELFF.

The rearrangement links TRBV6-5 to TRBJ1-2; D remains ambiguous. Germline assignment: CDR1 MNHEY and CDR2 SVGAGI. The V end lost 0 bases, the J end lost 4 bases, and 6 bases lay between the germline ends. CDR3 length equals 13 residues. The DNA of the CDR3 is TGTGCCAGCAGTTACTCTAGGAGCTATGGCTACACCTTC. The encoded protein is CASSYSRSYGYTF.

This chain uses TRBV11-2 with TRBJ1-6; D gene uncertain. Germline V gene data show CDR1 as SGHAT and CDR2 as FQNNGV. Trimming stripped 1 base from V and 8 bases from J, with 3 bases between. The CDR3 has 12 residues. This CDR3 reads CASSLVDSPLHF. CDR3 nucleotides: TGTGCCAGCAGCTTAGTGGATTCACCCCTCCACTTT.

This chain links TRBV19 with TRBJ2-5; D unresolved. The CDR3 is 14 residues long. V lost 4 bases, J lost 1 base, and 10 bases lay in between. The germline CDR1 and CDR2 sequences are LNHDA and SQIVND (reference sequence). CDR3 sequence: CASSTPGLQETQYF. Written as DNA, the CDR3 is TGTGCCAGTAGTACCCCCGGGCTCCAAGAGACCCAGTACTTC.

This clonotype is labeled as medium-sized. The chain joins TRBV4-1 to TRBJ2-1; TRBD2 matches 8 bases. The CDR3 consists of 16 residues. In germline, CDR1 is MGHRA, CDR2 YSYEKL. With V trimmed by 1 base and J by 0 bases, 2 bases remained unmatched. CDR3 nucleotide sequence: TGCGCCAGCAGCCAAGCGGGAGGGGACTCCTACAATGAGCAGTTCTTC. Translating gives CASSQAGGDSYNEQFF.

The gene calls are TRBV6-6 and TRBJ2-7; 9 bases line up with TRBD1. The germline CDR1 and CDR2 sequences are MNHNY and SVGAGI (reference sequence). The CDR3 spans 14 residues. The V gene end was trimmed by 7 bases and the J gene end by 5 bases; junction bases not matched to a gene: 9. CDR3 nucleotide sequence: TGTGCCAGCACCTCCGGGACAGGGTTCAACGAGCAGTACTTC. This encodes CASTSGTGFNEQYF.

This clonotype was seen more than once but under ten times. The chain recombines TRBV7-9 with TRBJ1-1; D perhaps matches TRBD1 (6 bases). V lost 1 base and J lost 6, with 9 bases in between. CDR1 and CDR2 from the germline V gene are SEHNR and FQNEAQ (reference sequence). There are 13 residues in the CDR3. CDR3 residues: CASSLGGGAEAFF. The CDR3 bases are TGTGCCAGCAGCTTAGGCGGGGGCGCTGAAGCTTTCTTT.

This clonotype was seen more than once but under ten times. The rearrangement links TRBV18 to TRBJ2-1, with 8 nucleotides matching TRBD1. The CDR3 is 14 amino acids. V trimming: 3 bases; J trimming: 5 bases; junction bases outside the gene matches: 3. Germline V gene sequence: CDR1 KGHSH, CDR2 LQKENI. CDR3 amino acids: CASSPGQVNNEQFF. The CDR3 DNA sequence: TGTGCCAGCTCACCGGGACAGGTAAACAATGAGCAGTTCTTC.

This clonotype was recorded only once. The chain links TRBV2 to TRBJ2-7, with 9 positions matching TRBD1. Germline V gene lookup returns CDR1 SNHLY and CDR2 FYNNEI. The CDR3 has 13 amino acids. V lost 2 bases to trimming and J lost 5 bases; unmatched junction nucleotides: 1. The CDR3 reads CASSETGGHEQYF. The DNA for the CDR3 is TGTGCCAGCAGTGAAACAGGGGGCCACGAGCAGTACTTC.

This clonotype was counted a single time. The chain is built from TRBV5-1 and TRBJ2-5; the D gene is possibly TRBD1 (5 bases). V was shortened by 4 bases and J by 5 bases, with 12 bases between the two germline ends. CDR3 length equals 13 residues. Germline V gene data show CDR1 as SGHRS and CDR2 as YFSETQ. CDR3: CASSPGHGETQYF. The CDR3 DNA reads as TGCGCCAGCAGCCCCGGACATGGGGAGACCCAGTACTTC.

V usage is TRBV20-1 and J usage is TRBJ2-7, with 12 bases identical to TRBD2. The CDR3 totals 14 residues. Germline values: CDR1 DFQATT, CDR2 SNEGSKA (reference sequence). Trimming removed 1 base from V and 5 bases from J; junction bases left unmatched: 3. The CDR3 nucleotides are TGCAGTGCTAGAGGGACTAGCGGGACCCACGAGCAGTACTTC. This encodes CSARGTSGTHEQYF.

The rearrangement uses TRBV20-1 and TRBJ2-7, with D possibly matching TRBD1 (6 bases). The CDR3 length is 15 residues. Germline lookup yields CDR1 DFQATT and CDR2 SNEGSKA (reference sequence). V lost 4 bases and J 3 bases, leaving 19 bases between the germline ends. This CDR3 is CSATSGAPHVYEQYF. For the CDR3, the DNA is TGCAGTGCTACTTCAGGGGCCCCGCACGTCTACGAGCAGTACTTC.

This clonotype was recorded once. The genes are TRBV28 and TRBJ1-4; no clear D gene. The germline CDR1 and CDR2 sequences are MDHEN and SYDVKM. The CDR3 runs 12 residues. The ends were cut back, 6 bases at V and 4 bases at J, with 6 bases in the middle. The CDR3 region is CASRSINEKLFF. As DNA, the CDR3 is TGTGCCAGCAGATCGATTAATGAAAAACTGTTTTTT.

On this clonotype: A read error may be the cause here, since a much bigger clone is one base away. The chain joins TRBV27 to TRBJ2-3; possibly TRBD2 for D (5 bases). V was trimmed by 4 bases and J by 4 bases, leaving 12 bases between them. Germline V lookup: CDR1 MNHEY, CDR2 SMNVEV (reference sequence). CDR3 size: 14 residues. The CDR3 DNA sequence: TGTGCCAGCAGTTACCGCGGGTTCGCAGATACGCAGTATTTT. Its translation: CASSYRGFADTQYF.

The genes are TRBV19 and TRBJ2-1, with 14 bases aligning to TRBD2. From germline, CDR1 is LNHDA and CDR2 SQIVND (reference sequence). The junction had 6 bases not matched to a gene; V was cut back by 7 bases and J by 10 bases. The CDR3 covers 14 residues. Written as DNA, the CDR3 is TGTGCCAGTAATAGACTAGCGGGAGGGAGGGAGCAGTTCTTC. It specifies CASNRLAGGREQFF.

The V gene is TRBV7-9, the J gene TRBJ2-1; the D is unclear. Trimming stripped 5 bases from V and 7 bases from J, with 6 bases between. Germline V gene sequence: CDR1 SEHNR, CDR2 FQNEAQ (reference sequence). The CDR3 consists of 11 residues. The DNA of the CDR3 is TGTGCCAGCAGCCCCGTGAATGAGCAGTTCTTC. Its translation: CASSPVNEQFF.

V gene TRBV19 combines with J gene TRBJ2-7; tentatively, D is TRBD1 or TRBD2 (6 bases each). The CDR3 runs to 14 residues. The germline CDR1 and CDR2 sequences are LNHDA and SQIVND (reference sequence). The germline V and J ends were trimmed by 5 bases and 2 bases, with 13 bases remaining between them. In nucleotides, the CDR3 is TGTGCCAGTAGTCAGGGGACTGGCGCCTACGAGCAGTACTTC. Amino acids: CASSQGTGAYEQYF.

The V gene is TRBV7-8, the J gene TRBJ1-2; TRBD1 aligns across 10 bases. The CDR3 is 14 amino acids. V lost 4 bases to trimming and J lost 5 bases; unmatched junction nucleotides: 4. CDR1 SGHVS and CDR2 FQNEAQ come from the germline V gene. In nucleotides, the CDR3 is TGTGCCAGCAGCTCCCGGACAGGGGGTTATGGCTACACCTTC. It translates to CASSSRTGGYGYTF.

This chain connects TRBV7-2 to TRBJ1-5, with 7 bases matching TRBD1. The CDR3 is 15 amino acids. With 5 bases clipped from V and 4 bases from J, the junction kept 8 bases outside the gene matches. Germline assignment: CDR1 SGHTA and CDR2 FQGNSA. CDR3 coding DNA: TGTGCCAGCAGCCTTGGGGCAGGGGGAAATCAGCCCCAGCATTTT. The encoded protein is CASSLGAGGNQPQHF. The full variable domain, its missing parts supplied by reference TRBV7-2 and TRBJ1-5, is GAGVSQSPSNKVTEKGKDVELRCDPISGHTALYWYRQSLGQGLEFLIYFQGNSAPDKSGLPSDRFSAERTGGSVSTLTIQRTQQEDSAVYLCASSLGAGGNQPQHFGDGTRLSIL.

The chain employs TRBV24-1 and TRBJ2-5, with TRBD1 identical over 10 bases. CDR3 length: 16 amino acids. Unmatched junction bases numbered 7, after V lost 2 bases and J lost 5 bases. Germline lookup yields CDR1 KGHDR and CDR2 SFDVKD. CDR3 protein: CATSDSSTGGYETQYF. Here the CDR3 DNA reads TGTGCCACCAGTGATTCCTCGACAGGGGGCTACGAGACCCAGTACTTC.

In its sample, this clonotype ranks as medium-sized. The genes are TRBV19 and TRBJ1-2; the D gene is possibly TRBD1 (5 bases). This CDR3 is built from 14 residues. CDR1 and CDR2 from the germline V gene are LNHDA and SQIVND (reference sequence). V shed 8 bases and J shed 9 bases, with 22 bases lying between them. As DNA, the CDR3 is TGTGCCAGTGACCAAAACCCGGGCCGGGGACGCTACACCTTC. It specifies CASDQNPGRGRYTF.

V is TRBV5-1 and J is TRBJ2-7, with 7 bases identical to TRBD1. The junction had 11 bases not matched to a gene; V was cut back by 4 bases and J by 7 bases. The CDR3 length is 14 residues. The germline CDR1 and CDR2 sequences are SGHRS and YFSETQ. CDR3 in amino acids: CASSAEDRPGEQYF. In nucleotides, the CDR3 is TGCGCCAGCAGCGCCGAGGACAGGCCAGGAGAGCAGTACTTC.